The 31 T cell receptor beta chains below come from one sample, sequenced in a study of regulatory T cells in long-lasting Graves disease. Both iRepertoire HTBI primers and Arm-PCR of CDR3 regions were used to build the TCR beta libraries. TCRdb re-analysed the multiplex PCR reads in MiXCR, keeping a single row per CDR3 protein. The sample has some 350,000 distinct CDR3 sequences, around 15% seen once. Time point meaning: newly diagnosed GD, antithyroid drugs for less than 3 months. Preparation of the TCR library used RNA extracted from PBMCs. These data also formed part of another study, on T cells in Graves' hyperthyroidism and ophthalmopathy.

Here the sequenced sample was peripheral blood mononuclear cells (PBMCs), taken at new diagnosis, from a patient treated with antithyroid drugs. These receptors came from a young woman with Graves disease.

Of note for this clonotype: A far larger clone is only one base removed, so a read error is likely. J is TRBJ2-5 and V is TRBV7-3, with TRBD2 matching 12 bases. The J call is doubtful: the DNA matches TRBJ2-1 better. The V gene's germline CDR1 is SGHTA and CDR2 FQGTGA. The CDR3 is 15 residues long. The CDR3 reads CASSSLAGGVSEQFF. The CDR3 DNA reads TGTGCCAGCAGCTCTCTAGCGGGGGGGGTCAGTGAGCAGTTCTTC.

This clonotype was counted between two and nine times. Just one base apart from a much larger clone, this may be a read error. This chain uses TRBV2 with TRBJ1-6, with 7 bases identical to TRBD1. CDR1 is SNHLY, CDR2 FYNNEI, per germline. CDR3 length equals 11 residues. The junction had 4 bases not matched to a gene; V was cut back by 5 bases and J by 15 bases. CDR3 nucleotides: TGTGCCAGCAGTCCACAGGGGCTCCTCCACTTT. This sequence encodes CASSPQGLLHF.

The CDR3 reads CASSGNQGRTGGYEQYF. DNA of the CDR3: TGTGCCAGCAGTGGGAACCAGGGGAGGACAGGGGGTTACGAGCAGTACTTC. The V and J genes are TRBV2 and TRBJ2-7, with 10 bases identical to TRBD1. The junction had 13 bases not matched to a gene; V was cut back by 4 bases and J by 4 bases. This CDR3 has 17 residues. From germline, CDR1 is SNHLY and CDR2 FYNNEI.

This clonotype was seen ten or more times. The chain carries TRBV5-1 and TRBJ2-3; D gene uncertain. Germline loops: CDR1 SGHRS, CDR2 YFSETQ. The CDR3 is made up of 14 amino acids. The ends were cut back, 4 bases at V and 1 base at J, with 10 bases in the middle. The CDR3 sequence is CASSPTGRTDTQYF. CDR3 DNA sequence: TGCGCCAGCAGCCCTACCGGACGCACAGATACGCAGTATTTT.

This clonotype was detected ten times or more. V and J are TRBV2 and TRBJ1-1; D unresolved. Germline-derived CDR1 and CDR2 are SNHLY and FYNNEI. The V end lost 6 bases, the J end lost 4 bases, and 12 bases lay between the germline ends. The CDR3 is made up of 13 amino acids. DNA for the CDR3: TGTGCCAGCAGAGAGGGATTCAGCACTGAAGCTTTCTTT. Protein sequence: CASREGFSTEAFF.

Concerning this clonotype: A read error is possible here, since a much larger clone lies one base away. V is TRBV6-1 and J is TRBJ2-1; 7 positions agree with TRBD1. The germline gives CDR1 MNHNS, CDR2 SASEGT. CDR3 length: 14 residues. The CDR3 bases are TGTGCCAGCAGTGACAGGGGGTTCCTCAATGGGCAGTTCTTC. This codes for CASSDRGFLNGQFF.

This clonotype was detected ten times or more. This chain connects TRBV30 to TRBJ2-7, with 8 bases identical to TRBD2. CDR1 and CDR2 (germline): GTSNPN, SVGIG (reference sequence). Trimming took 4 bases from V and 5 from J; bases not matched to a gene: 7. The CDR3 extends over 13 amino acids. CDR3 coding DNA: TGTGCCTGGAACCAGCGGGAGAGCCACGAGCAGTACTTC. Translated: CAWNQRESHEQYF.

This clonotype was detected ten times or more. This chain joins TRBV20-1 and TRBJ2-3; D perhaps matches TRBD1 (6 bases). The CDR3 loop spans 15 amino acids. Trimming removed 3 bases at V and 0 bases at J, with 13 bases between. Per germline, CDR1 DFQATT and CDR2 SNEGSKA (reference sequence). The CDR3 is CSASRRDTSTDTQYF. CDR3 DNA: TGCAGTGCTAGCCGCCGGGACACAAGCACAGATACGCAGTATTTT.

In this sample, this clonotype turned up many times. This sequence joins TRBV9 and TRBJ2-2; unclear D gene. The CDR3 covers 13 residues. The V and J ends lost 0 bases and 4 bases respectively, with 4 bases between them. Germline V CDR1 and CDR2: SGDLS, YYNGEE. The CDR3 DNA is TGTGCCAGCAGCGTAGTCGGCACCGGGGAGCTGTTTTTT. Translated, it gives CASSVVGTGELFF.

The chain carries TRBV20-1 and TRBJ2-7; 7 bases match TRBD1. J was trimmed by 2 bases and V by 1 base; bases with no gene match: 5. Germline V gives CDR1 DFQATT, CDR2 SNEGSKA (reference sequence). The CDR3 runs to 14 residues. CDR3: CSARAGTATYEQYF. The CDR3 DNA is TGCAGTGCTAGAGCGGGGACAGCAACCTACGAGCAGTACTTC.

Only a few counts were recorded for this clonotype. V is TRBV3-1 and J is TRBJ2-3, with D possibly matching TRBD1 (5 bases). The CDR3 sequence is 17 residues long. The germline V gene has CDR1 LGHDT and CDR2 YNNKEL (reference sequence). V lost 6 bases and J lost 1, with 20 bases in between. The CDR3 spells CASSGLLGRGGTDTQYF. CDR3 nucleotide sequence: TGTGCCAGCAGTGGTCTGTTGGGGCGTGGGGGCACAGATACGCAGTATTTT.

The sample holds many counts of this clonotype. The chain employs TRBV6-1 and TRBJ1-4; 9 nucleotides agree with TRBD1. Germline V lookup: CDR1 MNHNS, CDR2 SASEGT. Germline trimming cut 0 bases from V and 7 bases from J; bases unmatched to any gene: 12. This CDR3 has 18 amino acids. CDR3 bases: TGTGCCAGCAGTGAAGCTGGGACAGGGAGAGGGCGTTCTGAAAAACTGTTTTTT. Protein product: CASSEAGTGRGRSEKLFF.

This clonotype was seen many times. The rearrangement uses TRBV18 and TRBJ2-3, with a weak D call TRBD1 (6 bases). The CDR3 runs to 15 residues. Germline V gene lookup returns CDR1 KGHSH and CDR2 LQKENI. The V end was cut by 3 bases, the J end by 3 bases, with 13 bases between. CDR3 in DNA: TGTGCCAGCTCACCCATGGGACAAAAAACAGATACGCAGTATTTT. Residues: CASSPMGQKTDTQYF.

This clonotype was recorded many times. The rearrangement joins TRBV20-1 to TRBJ2-7; 8 nucleotides align to TRBD2. Losses at the gene ends were 1 base for V and 3 bases for J; bases not matched to a gene: 2. The CDR3 runs to 13 residues. From germline, CDR1 is DFQATT and CDR2 SNEGSKA (reference sequence). CDR3 coding DNA: TGCAGTGCTAGAGTAAGCGGGGGCTACGAGCAGTACTTC. Translated: CSARVSGGYEQYF.

This clonotype was recorded many times. The chain recombines TRBV29-1 with TRBJ2-7; a possible D gene is TRBD2 (5 bases). Trimming removed 6 bases at V and 5 bases at J, with 14 bases between. There are 12 residues in the CDR3. Looked up from germline, CDR1 is SQVTM and CDR2 is ANQGSEA. In DNA, the CDR3 is TGCAGCGTAGCCACGGGATGGCACGAGCAGTACTTC. Its translation: CSVATGWHEQYF.

This clonotype was counted many times. At one of its ends the junction is not consistent with the germline gene, which may arise from a read error. V usage is TRBV5-1 and J usage is TRBJ2-3; TRBD1 aligns across 7 bases. The CDR3 has 15 amino acids. Germline lookup yields CDR1 SGHRS and CDR2 YFSETQ. Here the CDR3 reads CASSFDRARTDTQYF. DNA of the CDR3: TGTGCCAGCAGCTTCGACAGGGCCCGGACAGATACGCAGTATTTT.

Only a few counts were recorded for this clonotype. The gene calls are TRBV20-1 and TRBJ1-6; D gene ambiguous. CDR3 size: 13 residues. V was clipped by 4 bases and J by 3 bases, with 7 bases between them. Germline V gene sequence: CDR1 DFQATT, CDR2 SNEGSKA (reference sequence). The DNA for the CDR3 is TGCAGTGCTACAGACAACTATAATTCACCCCTCCACTTT. The encoded protein is CSATDNYNSPLHF.

The gene calls are TRBV6-5 and TRBJ1-6; D call uncertain. Deletions cut 4 bases from V and 0 bases from J, with 22 bases between. This CDR3 has 20 amino acids. Germline V lookup: CDR1 MNHEY, CDR2 SVGAGI. CDR3 DNA sequence: TGTGCCAGCAGTTCAGTCGCCAACCTCTTACAGAGCTCCTATAATTCACCCCTCCACTTT. This gives the protein CASSSVANLLQSSYNSPLHF.

The chain has TRBV24-1 and TRBJ1-2; D is unclear. The germline V gene encodes CDR1 KGHDR and CDR2 SFDVKD. V lost 3 bases, J lost 5 bases, and 12 bases lay in between. CDR3 length: 14 amino acids. This chain's CDR3 is CATSDRALQYGYTF. In DNA form, the CDR3 reads TGTGCCACCAGTGATCGGGCCTTACAGTATGGCTACACCTTC.

This chain connects TRBV20-1 to TRBJ2-2; D gene unclear. Trimming took off 3 bases at V and 2 bases at J, with 10 bases between the two ends. The CDR3 has 14 residues. Germline-derived CDR1 and CDR2 are DFQATT and SNEGSKA (reference sequence). The CDR3 DNA reads as TGCAGTGCTAGTTTCGCGGCCAACACCGGGGAGCTGTTTTTT. This gives the protein CSASFAANTGELFF.

In this sample, this clonotype turned up many times. The CDR3 region is CASRALAGVENEQFF. For the CDR3, the DNA is TGTGCCAGCAGGGCACTAGCGGGAGTCGAGAATGAGCAGTTCTTC. The chain uses TRBV6-1 and TRBJ2-1, with 11 bases matching TRBD2. Trimming cost V 6 bases and J 7 bases; bases outside gene matches: 8. The germline gives CDR1 MNHNS, CDR2 SASEGT. The CDR3 length is 15 residues.

The table lists this clonotype with many counts. The rearrangement uses TRBV20-1 and TRBJ2-5, with no clear D. CDR3 length equals 12 residues. V was pared by 3 bases and J by 2 bases, with 7 bases between. Germline CDR1 DFQATT, CDR2 SNEGSKA (reference sequence). CDR3 in amino acids: CSASPGQETQYF. CDR3 DNA: TGCAGTGCTAGCCCAGGTCAAGAGACCCAGTACTTC.

This clonotype was found many times. The V call is TRBV6-1, the J call TRBJ2-2; D is tentatively TRBD1 or TRBD2 (5 bases each). The CDR3 sequence is 15 residues long. The V end lost 7 bases, the J end lost 7 bases, and 19 bases lay between the germline ends. Germline CDR1 MNHNS, CDR2 SASEGT. In DNA, the CDR3 is TGTGCCAGCACCTTAGGGGCCGAGGGTCACGGGGAGCTGTTTTTT. Translating gives CASTLGAEGHGELFF.

This chain connects TRBV6-5 to TRBJ2-1; no reliable D call. The CDR3 runs 15 residues. Trimming left V 4 bases short and J 2 bases short, with 12 bases between. The V gene's germline CDR1 is MNHEY and CDR2 SVGAGI. The CDR3 is CASSLREFTYNEQFF. CDR3 coding DNA: TGTGCCAGCAGTTTAAGGGAATTTACCTACAATGAGCAGTTCTTC.

This clonotype was observed many times. The rearrangement links TRBV5-1 to TRBJ2-1; 10 nucleotides line up with TRBD1. Losses at the gene ends were 0 bases for V and 4 bases for J; bases not matched to a gene: 7. The CDR3 runs 17 residues. Germline V gives CDR1 SGHRS, CDR2 YFSETQ. The CDR3 coding sequence is TGCGCCAGCAGCTTGGGGGCCGGGACAGGGGATTACAATGAGCAGTTCTTC. It codes for CASSLGAGTGDYNEQFF.

This clonotype was found a few times. The chain is built from TRBV5-1 and TRBJ1-2, with D perhaps TRBD1 (6 bases). CDR1 is SGHRS, CDR2 YFSETQ, per germline. The CDR3 spans 13 residues. Between the trimmed V and J ends, which lost 5 bases and 5 bases, there was a span of 13 bases. The CDR3 spells CASSGQGQYGYTF. CDR3 bases: TGCGCCAGCAGTGGGCAGGGGCAATATGGCTACACCTTC.

The chain employs TRBV24-1 and TRBJ2-1; 7 bases line up with TRBD1. This CDR3 is 15 amino acids long. Germline values: CDR1 KGHDR, CDR2 SFDVKD. V lost 1 base and J lost 8; bases outside the gene matches: 7. The CDR3 DNA reads TGTGCCACCAGTGATTTACAGGGGCCATTCTATGAGCAGTTCTTC. Protein product: CATSDLQGPFYEQFF.

The rearrangement joins TRBV9 to TRBJ1-2; TRBD1 matches at 7 bases. Trimming took 0 bases from V and 4 from J; bases not matched to a gene: 9. Germline V lookup: CDR1 SGDLS, CDR2 YYNGEE. The CDR3 covers 16 residues. In DNA, the CDR3 is TGTGCCAGCAGCGTAGATGGGGACAGCGAAAGCTATGGCTACACCTTC. Amino acid sequence: CASSVDGDSESYGYTF.

As to this clonotype: One junction end disagrees with the germline gene, perhaps due to a read error. The rearrangement links TRBV7-9 to TRBJ1-2, with unresolved D. CDR1 is SEHNR and CDR2 is FQNEAQ in the germline V gene (reference sequence). This CDR3 is 16 amino acids long. This CDR3 is CASSPPAGRPNYGYSF. CDR3 DNA: TGTGCCAGCAGCCCCCCGGCCGGGCGACCTAACTATGGCTACTCCTTC. Full variable domain (remainder filled in from reference TRBV7-9 and TRBJ1-2): DTGVSQNPRHKITKRGQNVTFRCDPISEHNRLYWYRQTLGQGPEFLTYFQNEAQLEKSRLLSDRFSAERPKGSFSTLEIQRTEQGDSAMYLCASSPPAGRPNYGYSFGSGTRLTVV.

The J gene is TRBJ2-1, the V gene TRBV5-1, with D unclear. From germline, CDR1 is SGHRS and CDR2 YFSETQ. Trimming left V 3 bases short and J 7 bases short, with 11 bases between. The CDR3 runs 13 residues. CDR3: CASSSYHNNEQFF. The CDR3 nucleotides read TGCGCCAGCAGCTCCTATCATAATAATGAGCAGTTCTTC.

This clonotype was found many times. The chain uses TRBV12-3 or TRBV12-4 and TRBJ1-5; D remains unclear. The CDR3 is 14 residues long. V was pared by 6 bases and J by 2 bases, with 11 bases between. The chain's CDR3 is CASSSSGGNQPQHF. CDR3 nucleotide sequence: TGTGCCAGCAGCTCGTCCGGCGGCAATCAGCCCCAGCATTTT.